Following are 30 T cell receptor beta chains from one sample sequenced in a study of shared clonotypes between healthy human individuals. Produced via immunoSEQ multiplex PCR; TCRdb's table is partial and in-frame only. Among roughly 570,000 clones, about 98% were seen once, and the ten largest hold roughly 0.29%. CD45RO-negative, CCR7-positively selected cells formed the naive CD8 fraction, excluding terminally differentiated effector memory CD45RA+ cells. Sequencing input: naive CD8+ T cells sorted from blood. The receptors stem from a man aged 30 to 45 in good health.

This sequence joins TRBV11-3 and TRBJ2-1; no definite D call. The CDR3 spans 14 residues. Looked up from germline, CDR1 is SGHNT and CDR2 is YENEEA. Trimming took 5 bases from V and 5 from J, leaving 13 bases between them. In DNA form, the CDR3 reads TGTGCCAGCAGCCTCCCTCCGAGGAACAATGAGCAGTTCTTC. This encodes CASSLPPRNNEQFF.

This chain joins TRBV4-1 and TRBJ1-5, with a tentative D call TRBD1 (6 bases). CDR3 length: 15 amino acids. CDR1 is MGHRA and CDR2 is YSYEKL in the germline V gene. Trimming left V 4 bases short and J 0 bases short, with 10 bases between. In DNA, the CDR3 is TGCGCCAGCAGCCCCGGAGGGGGTAGCAATCAGCCCCAGCATTTT. Translation: CASSPGGGSNQPQHF.

This clone was counted a single time. This sequence joins TRBV6-5 and TRBJ2-2, with D tentatively TRBD2 (6 bases). V dropped 4 bases and J dropped 3 bases, with 9 bases sitting between them. The CDR3 is 14 amino acids. From germline, CDR1 is MNHEY and CDR2 SVGAGI. The CDR3 sequence is CASSWERDTGELFF. CDR3 sequence (DNA): TGTGCCAGCAGTTGGGAGCGGGACACCGGGGAGCTGTTTTTT.

The rearrangement joins TRBV7-9 to TRBJ1-1; weak D call: TRBD1 (5 bases). The CDR3 runs 15 residues. CDR1 is SEHNR, CDR2 FQNEAQ, per germline (reference sequence). V was clipped by 10 bases and J by 2 bases, with 20 bases between them. The DNA for the CDR3 is TGTGCCACACCAGACCCGGACATACGAAACACTGAAGCTTTCTTT. Translation gives CATPDPDIRNTEAFF.

This CDR3 is CASSVGGAVYEQYF. Here the CDR3 DNA reads TGTGCCAGCAGTGTAGGGGGGGCCGTCTACGAGCAGTACTTC. The chain combines TRBV2 with TRBJ2-7; perhaps TRBD2 as D (7 bases). The CDR3 is 14 residues long. V lost 4 bases, J lost 3 bases, and 13 bases lay in between. CDR1 is SNHLY, CDR2 FYNNEI, per germline.

The rearrangement uses TRBV4-1 and TRBJ1-2; D possibly corresponds to TRBD1 (5 bases). V lost 4 bases and J 3 bases, leaving 9 bases between the germline ends. The CDR3 covers 13 residues. Germline V gene data show CDR1 as MGHRA and CDR2 as YSYEKL. The CDR3 region has the DNA TGCGCCAGCAGCCTGTCGGGGGACTATGGCTACACCTTC. Translating it yields CASSLSGDYGYTF.

The chain uses TRBV11-3 and TRBJ2-7; 12 bases line up with TRBD1. There are 15 residues in the CDR3. The ends lost 5 bases at V and 3 bases at J; junction bases unmatched: 5. Germline CDR1 and CDR2: SGHNT and YENEEA. Here the CDR3 reads CASSDRDRGLYEQYF. CDR3 nucleotides: TGTGCCAGCAGCGACCGGGACAGGGGGCTCTACGAGCAGTACTTC.

The chain links TRBV11-2 to TRBJ2-1; no clear D. In germline, CDR1 is SGHAT, CDR2 FQNNGV. The CDR3 length is 12 residues. Trimming cost V 5 bases and J 3 bases, with 5 bases left between them. The CDR3 nucleotides read TGTGCCAGCAGCAGGGACTACAATGAGCAGTTCTTC. The encoded protein is CASSRDYNEQFF.

CDR3 sequence (DNA): TGTGCCAGCAGCCAGAGTCAGGGGTACAACACCGGGGAGCTGTTTTTT. Its translation: CASSQSQGYNTGELFF. The chain recombines TRBV4-2 with TRBJ2-2; D may be TRBD1 (6 bases). Trimming removed 3 bases at V and 2 bases at J, with 13 bases between. The CDR3 totals 16 residues. Germline CDR1 is LGHNA and CDR2 is YNFKEQ.

CDR3 in DNA: TGTGCCAGCAGCTTAAGGATCAGGGGGAAATTCGACAATGAGCAGTTCTTC. Its translation is CASSLRIRGKFDNEQFF. The J gene is TRBJ2-1, the V gene TRBV7-8; 7 nucleotides align to TRBD1. This CDR3 has 17 residues. V shed 2 bases and J 5 bases; nucleotides not matched to a gene: 12. The germline CDR1 and CDR2 sequences are SGHVS and FQNEAQ.

The chain uses TRBV5-5 and TRBJ2-3; TRBD1 agrees at 8 bases. Germline V CDR1 and CDR2: SGHKS, YYEKEE (reference sequence). The V and J ends lost 3 bases and 1 base, in that order; junction bases with no gene match: 4. The CDR3 has 15 amino acids. Written as DNA, the CDR3 is TGTGCCAGCAGCTCTCTGACAGGGGGCACAGATACGCAGTATTTT. Amino acid sequence: CASSSLTGGTDTQYF. Using reference TRBV5-5 and TRBJ2-3 for the parts outside the CDR3, the full variable domain is DAGVTQSPTHLIKTRGQQVTLRCSPISGHKSVSWYQQVLGQGPQFIFQYYEKEERGRGNFPDRFSARQFPNYSSELNVNALLLGDSALYLCASSSLTGGTDTQYFGPGTRLTVL.

As regards this clone: The sample holds other DNA sequences that translate to the same CDR3. J is TRBJ2-7 and V is TRBV4-1; TRBD2 matches 9 bases. The germline CDR1 and CDR2 sequences are MGHRA and YSYEKL. This CDR3 comprises 16 residues. The ends lost 0 bases at V and 2 bases at J; junction bases unmatched: 5. The CDR3 DNA reads as TGCGCCAGCAGCCAAGATCGGGCTAGCGGGACCTACGAGCAGTACTTC. This translates into CASSQDRASGTYEQYF.

The V and J genes are TRBV7-8 and TRBJ2-7; 12 positions match TRBD2. Germline CDR1 is SGHVS and CDR2 is FQNEAQ. The CDR3 loop spans 18 amino acids. J was trimmed by 6 bases and V by 3 bases; bases with no gene match: 15. This CDR3 is CASSFGPGTSGFSGEQYF. As DNA, the CDR3 is TGTGCCAGCAGCTTCGGACCCGGGACTAGCGGGTTTTCGGGCGAGCAGTACTTC.

V usage is TRBV5-1 and J usage is TRBJ2-1; D might be TRBD2 (5 bases). Germline V gives CDR1 SGHRS, CDR2 YFSETQ. This CDR3 spans 17 amino acids. Trimming removed 0 bases from V and 0 bases from J, with 13 bases in between. The CDR3 here is CASSLAPGIGSYNEQFF. The CDR3, as DNA: TGCGCCAGCAGCTTGGCTCCCGGGATAGGCTCCTACAATGAGCAGTTCTTC.

This rearrangement joins TRBV20-1 to TRBJ2-7, with unresolved D. The CDR3 runs to 11 residues. Trimming took 4 bases from V and 3 from J, leaving 7 bases between them. Germline V gene lookup returns CDR1 DFQATT and CDR2 SNEGSKA (reference sequence). The CDR3 protein is CSAISGYEQYF. The CDR3 region has the DNA TGCAGTGCTATCTCTGGCTACGAGCAGTACTTC.

The V gene is TRBV11-1, the J gene TRBJ2-1, with a weak D call TRBD1 (6 bases). Germline values: CDR1 SGHAT, CDR2 FQDESV (reference sequence). This CDR3 is built from 15 residues. Trimming stripped 5 bases from V and 7 bases from J, with 18 bases between. CDR3 in amino acids: CASSHTGTTGNEQFF. In DNA, the CDR3 is TGTGCCAGCAGCCATACCGGGACAACGGGAAATGAGCAGTTCTTC.

The chain links TRBV19 to TRBJ2-7; the D gene is possibly TRBD2 (6 bases). Germline-derived CDR1 and CDR2 are LNHDA and SQIVND (reference sequence). CDR3 length: 13 amino acids. The V and J ends lost 3 bases and 6 bases respectively, with 12 bases between them. CDR3 protein: CASSMGLGSEQYF. The CDR3 region has the DNA TGTGCCAGTAGTATGGGACTCGGAAGCGAGCAGTACTTC.

In this sample, this clone turned up once. V gene TRBV5-6 combines with J gene TRBJ2-1, with TRBD1 as a possible D gene (5 bases). CDR1 is SGHDT, CDR2 YYEEEE, per germline. The V end lost 4 bases, the J end lost 2 bases, and 7 bases lay between the germline ends. The CDR3 runs to 13 residues. The CDR3 DNA reads as TGTGCCAGCAGCCAGGGTGCCTACAATGAGCAGTTCTTC. Translation: CASSQGAYNEQFF.

The chain employs TRBV28 and TRBJ2-7; D remains ambiguous. Germline V gives CDR1 MDHEN, CDR2 SYDVKM. The CDR3 consists of 15 residues. Trimming took off 6 bases at V and 2 bases at J, with 17 bases between the two ends. The CDR3 nucleotides are TGTGCCAGCAGCCAGTCCCCCAAGGTAACCTACGAGCAGTACTTC. This sequence encodes CASSQSPKVTYEQYF. The whole variable domain, filled in from reference TRBV28 and TRBJ2-7, reads DVKVTQSSRYLVKRTGEKVFLECVQDMDHENMFWYRQDPGLGLRLIYFSYDVKMKEKGDIPEGYSVSREKKERFSLILESASTNQTSMYLCASSQSPKVTYEQYFGPGTRLTVT.

The chain employs TRBV4-1 and TRBJ1-1; TRBD1 agrees at 8 bases. Trimming removed 1 base from V and 0 bases from J; junction bases left unmatched: 4. The V gene's germline CDR1 is MGHRA and CDR2 YSYEKL. This CDR3 has 16 amino acids. The CDR3 sequence is CASSQVDRAMNTEAFF. DNA for the CDR3: TGCGCCAGCAGCCAAGTGGACAGGGCTATGAACACTGAAGCTTTCTTT.

This rearrangement joins TRBV5-1 to TRBJ2-7; 7 bases are a match to TRBD1. CDR3 size: 13 residues. The germline V gene encodes CDR1 SGHRS and CDR2 YFSETQ. V dropped 4 bases and J dropped 3; count of bases not matched to a gene: 4. The CDR3 nucleotides read TGCGCCAGCAGCACGGGACAGTTCTACGAGCAGTACTTC. It codes for CASSTGQFYEQYF.

The V and J genes are TRBV9 and TRBJ2-1; no definite D call. The CDR3 totals 11 residues. The germline V and J ends were trimmed by 4 bases and 8 bases, with 7 bases remaining between them. Germline V CDR1 and CDR2: SGDLS, YYNGEE. The chain's CDR3 is CASSPDYEQFF. In DNA form, the CDR3 reads TGTGCCAGCAGCCCCGACTATGAGCAGTTCTTC.

The chain uses TRBV7-9 and TRBJ2-1; the D is unclear. The V gene lost 3 bases and the J gene lost 7 bases, with 10 bases spanning the gap. The CDR3 has 13 residues. CDR1 is SEHNR, CDR2 FQNEAQ, per germline (reference sequence). This CDR3 reads CASSFGAENEQFF. Here the CDR3 DNA reads TGTGCCAGCAGCTTTGGTGCCGAGAATGAGCAGTTCTTC.

The genes are TRBV29-1 and TRBJ2-2; tentative D call: TRBD2 (6 bases). There are 14 residues in the CDR3. The germline V gene encodes CDR1 SQVTM and CDR2 ANQGSEA. V lost 6 bases, J lost 5 bases, and 16 bases lay in between. CDR3 amino acids: CSVALVGGTGELFF. Here the CDR3 DNA reads TGCAGCGTCGCCCTAGTAGGAGGGACCGGGGAGCTGTTTTTT.

J is TRBJ2-1 and V is TRBV7-2, with TRBD1 matching 7 bases. The trim removed 6 bases at V and 2 bases at J, leaving 4 bases unmatched. Germline assignment: CDR1 SGHTA and CDR2 FQGNSA. The CDR3 loop spans 14 amino acids. The CDR3 DNA is TGTGCCAGCAGGAGACAGGGTCCCTACAATGAGCAGTTCTTC. It translates to CASRRQGPYNEQFF.

This clone was seen once. This chain links TRBV11-2 with TRBJ2-7; 11 nucleotides agree with TRBD2. The V gene's germline CDR1 is SGHAT and CDR2 FQNNGV. With 5 bases clipped from V and 4 bases from J, the junction kept 10 bases outside the gene matches. The CDR3 runs 16 residues. CDR3 loop: CASSGVSSGRVYEQYF. DNA of the CDR3: TGTGCCAGCAGCGGGGTTAGTAGCGGGAGGGTTTACGAGCAGTACTTC. Full variable domain (remainder filled in from reference TRBV11-2 and TRBJ2-7): EAGVAQSPRYKIIEKRQSVAFWCNPISGHATLYWYQQILGQGPKLLIQFQNNGVVDDSQLPKDRFSAERLKGVDSTLKIQPAKLEDSAVYLCASSGVSSGRVYEQYFGPGTRLTVT.

The chain is built from TRBV9 and TRBJ2-7; 8 nucleotides align to TRBD2. Germline V gene lookup returns CDR1 SGDLS and CDR2 YYNGEE. This CDR3 region has 13 residues. The V gene end was trimmed by 4 bases and the J gene end by 6 bases; junction bases not matched to a gene: 6. CDR3 DNA: TGTGCCAGCAGCTATAGCGGGATAAGCGAGCAGTACTTC. Protein: CASSYSGISEQYF.

The chain recombines TRBV10-2 with TRBJ2-7; perhaps TRBD1 as D (5 bases). Germline V CDR1 and CDR2: WSHSY, SAAADI. CDR3 length equals 14 residues. V gave up 0 bases and J gave up 4 bases, with 10 bases separating them. DNA of the CDR3: TGCGCCAGCAGTGAGTCCGACAGTGCTTACGAGCAGTACTTC. This gives the protein CASSESDSAYEQYF.

The chain recombines TRBV5-4 with TRBJ2-3, with TRBD1 matching over 8 bases. The CDR3 loop spans 15 amino acids. J gave up 3 bases and V 0 bases, and 3 bases lay outside the gene matches. Germline loops: CDR1 SGHNT, CDR2 YYREEE (reference sequence). The CDR3 region is CASSLGQGPTDTQYF. In nucleotides, the CDR3 is TGTGCCAGCAGCTTGGGACAGGGGCCGACAGATACGCAGTATTTT.

J is TRBJ1-2 and V is TRBV7-9; D is unresolved. With 3 bases removed from V and 5 bases from J, the gap between germline ends came to 10 bases. CDR3 length: 13 amino acids. In germline, CDR1 is SEHNR, CDR2 FQNEAQ (reference sequence). DNA of the CDR3: TGTGCCAGCAGCTTCGACACCGCGTATGGCTACACCTTC. It is translated as CASSFDTAYGYTF.